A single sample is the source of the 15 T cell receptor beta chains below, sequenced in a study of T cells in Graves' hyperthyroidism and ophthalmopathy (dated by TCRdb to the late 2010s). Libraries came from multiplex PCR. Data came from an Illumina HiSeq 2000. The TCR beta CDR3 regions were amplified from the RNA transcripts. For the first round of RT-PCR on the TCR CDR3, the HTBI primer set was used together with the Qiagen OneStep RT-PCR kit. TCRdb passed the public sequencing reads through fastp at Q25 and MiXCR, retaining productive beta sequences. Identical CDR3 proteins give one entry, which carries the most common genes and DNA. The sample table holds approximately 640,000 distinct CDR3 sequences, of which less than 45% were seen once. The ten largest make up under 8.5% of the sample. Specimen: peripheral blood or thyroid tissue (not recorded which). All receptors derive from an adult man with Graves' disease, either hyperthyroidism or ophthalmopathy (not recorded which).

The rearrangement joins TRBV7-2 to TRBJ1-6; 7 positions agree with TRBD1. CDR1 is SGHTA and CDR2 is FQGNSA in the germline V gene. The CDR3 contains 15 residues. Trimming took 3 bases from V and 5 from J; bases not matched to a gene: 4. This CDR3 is CASSLVGQHNSPLHF. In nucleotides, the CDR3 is TGTGCCAGCAGCTTGGTGGGACAGCATAATTCACCCCTCCACTTT.

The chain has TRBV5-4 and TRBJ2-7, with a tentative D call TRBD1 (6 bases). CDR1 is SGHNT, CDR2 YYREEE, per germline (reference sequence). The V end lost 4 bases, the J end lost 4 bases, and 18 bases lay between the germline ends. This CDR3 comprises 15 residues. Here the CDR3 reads CASSDRRGGVYEQYF. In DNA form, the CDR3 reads TGTGCCAGCAGCGATCGAAGAGGGGGAGTGTACGAGCAGTACTTC.

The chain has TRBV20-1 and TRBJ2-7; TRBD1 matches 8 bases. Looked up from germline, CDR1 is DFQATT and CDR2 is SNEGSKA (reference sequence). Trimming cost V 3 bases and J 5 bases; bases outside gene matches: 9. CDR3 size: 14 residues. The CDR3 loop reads CSARGTQGAHEQYF. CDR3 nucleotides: TGCAGTGCTAGGGGAACTCAGGGGGCCCACGAGCAGTACTTC.

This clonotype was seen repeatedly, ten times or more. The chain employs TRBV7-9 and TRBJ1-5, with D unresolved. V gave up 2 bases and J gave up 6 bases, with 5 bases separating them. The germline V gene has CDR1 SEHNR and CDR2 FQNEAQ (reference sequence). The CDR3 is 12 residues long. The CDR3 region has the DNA TGTGCCAGCAGCTTATGGGGTCAGCCCCAGCATTTT. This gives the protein CASSLWGQPQHF.

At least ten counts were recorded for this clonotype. The DNA of the CDR3 is TGTGCCAGCAGAGGAGGGGGGGAAGCTTTCTTT. This gives the protein CASRGGGEAFF. This chain links TRBV2 with TRBJ1-1; maybe TRBD1 (6 bases). CDR3 length: 11 residues. V lost 6 bases, J lost 8 bases, and 10 bases lay in between. Germline V gives CDR1 SNHLY, CDR2 FYNNEI.

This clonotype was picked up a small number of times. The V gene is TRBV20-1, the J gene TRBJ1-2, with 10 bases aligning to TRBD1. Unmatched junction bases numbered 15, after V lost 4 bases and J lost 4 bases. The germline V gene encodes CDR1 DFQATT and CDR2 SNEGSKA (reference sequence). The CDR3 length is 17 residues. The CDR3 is CSAIGRQGAGALYGYTF. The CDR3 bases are TGCAGTGCTATCGGACGACAGGGGGCCGGAGCCCTCTATGGCTACACCTTC.

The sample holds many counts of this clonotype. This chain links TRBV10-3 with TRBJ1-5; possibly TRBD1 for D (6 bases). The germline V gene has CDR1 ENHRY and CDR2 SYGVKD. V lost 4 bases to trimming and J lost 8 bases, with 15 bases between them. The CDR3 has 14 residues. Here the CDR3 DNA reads TGTGCCATCAGTGTTCGAGGGGGTAGTGAGCCCCAGCATTTT. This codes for CAISVRGGSEPQHF.

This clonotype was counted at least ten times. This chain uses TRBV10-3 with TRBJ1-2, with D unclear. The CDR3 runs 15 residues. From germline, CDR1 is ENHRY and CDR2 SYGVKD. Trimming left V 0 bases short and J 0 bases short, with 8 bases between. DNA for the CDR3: TGTGCCATCAGTGAGTCACCGACGGCTAACTATGGCTACACCTTC. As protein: CAISESPTANYGYTF.

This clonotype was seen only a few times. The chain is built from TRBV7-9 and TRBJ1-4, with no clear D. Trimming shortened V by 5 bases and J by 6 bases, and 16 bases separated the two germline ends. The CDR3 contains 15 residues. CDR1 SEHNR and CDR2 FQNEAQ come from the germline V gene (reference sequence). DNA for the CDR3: TGTGCCAGCAGCCGTCCACCAGGAATTGATGAAAAACTGTTTTTT. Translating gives CASSRPPGIDEKLFF.

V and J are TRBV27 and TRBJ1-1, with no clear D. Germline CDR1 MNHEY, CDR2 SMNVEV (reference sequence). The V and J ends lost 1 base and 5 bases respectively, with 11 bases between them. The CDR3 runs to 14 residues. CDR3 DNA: TGTGCCAGCAGTTTATTAGGCCAGGCTACTGAAGCTTTCTTT. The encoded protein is CASSLLGQATEAFF.

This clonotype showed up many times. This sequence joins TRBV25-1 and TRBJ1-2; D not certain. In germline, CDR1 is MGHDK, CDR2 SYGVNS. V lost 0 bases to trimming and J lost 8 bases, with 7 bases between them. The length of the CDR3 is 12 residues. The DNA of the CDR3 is TGTGCCAGCAGTGAATATGGAGGAGGCTACACCTTC. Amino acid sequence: CASSEYGGGYTF.

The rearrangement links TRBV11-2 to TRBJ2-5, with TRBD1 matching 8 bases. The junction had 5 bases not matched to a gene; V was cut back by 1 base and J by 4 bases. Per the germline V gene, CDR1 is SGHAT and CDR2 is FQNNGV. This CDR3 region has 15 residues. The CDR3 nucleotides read TGTGCCAGCAGCTTAGTTCAGGGGGCCCCAGAGACCCAGTACTTC. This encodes CASSLVQGAPETQYF. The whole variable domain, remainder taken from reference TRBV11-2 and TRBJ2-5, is EAGVAQSPRYKIIEKRQSVAFWCNPISGHATLYWYQQILGQGPKLLIQFQNNGVVDDSQLPKDRFSAERLKGVDSTLKIQPAKLEDSAVYLCASSLVQGAPETQYFGPGTRLLVL.

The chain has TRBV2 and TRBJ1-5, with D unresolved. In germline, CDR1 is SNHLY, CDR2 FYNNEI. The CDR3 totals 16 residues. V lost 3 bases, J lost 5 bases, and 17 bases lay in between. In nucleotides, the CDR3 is TGTGCCAGCAGTGACCCAGGCAATGTATGGTATCAGCCCCAGCATTTT. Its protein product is CASSDPGNVWYQPQHF.

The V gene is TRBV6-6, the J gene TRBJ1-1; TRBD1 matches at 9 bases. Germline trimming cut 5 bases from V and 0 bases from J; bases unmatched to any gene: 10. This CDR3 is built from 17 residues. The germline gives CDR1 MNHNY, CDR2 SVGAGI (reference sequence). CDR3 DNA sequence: TGTGCCAGCAGTCTATCTACAGGGGGCGGTATGAACACTGAAGCTTTCTTT. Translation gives CASSLSTGGGMNTEAFF.

The CDR3 nucleotides are TGCAGTGCTAGTACGGGACAGGATAATGAAAAACTGTTTTTT. This sequence encodes CSASTGQDNEKLFF. The V and J genes are TRBV20-1 and TRBJ1-4; 8 bases match TRBD1. The junction had 4 bases not matched to a gene; V was cut back by 3 bases and J by 4 bases. The CDR3 totals 14 residues. CDR1 is DFQATT, CDR2 SNEGSKA, per germline (reference sequence).